This T cell receptor beta chain was found in a study of Ad26.COV2.S vaccination and SARS-CoV-2 variants. Regarding the study as a whole: Substantial response breadth was reportedly seen for spike-specific CD8+ and CD4+ T cells after vaccination.

The sample holds one count of this clone. Its antigen is unknown. The assay was immunoSEQ multiplex PCR, and TCRdb's table has in-frame clones only and misses some. The sample has about 250,000 clones, more than 70% seen once. The sample's treatment: some 20 received Ad26.COV2.S at low or high dose, single or two shots; five or six received placebo; per-sample allocation not given. It was on day 63 after the first vaccine or placebo injection that samples were taken. Germline V gene data show CDR1 as SGHTA and CDR2 as FQGTGA. After removal of 5 bases from V and 7 bases from J, the junction contained 10 bases not matched to a gene. This CDR3 spans 15 amino acids.

The chain has TRBV7-3 and TRBJ1-2; TRBD1 agrees at 10 bases. This clonotype was sampled from a person between 18 and 60 years old who received the Ad26.COV2.S COVID-19 vaccine or a placebo. Sequenced here: peripheral blood, sampled in a trial of Ad26.COV2.S vaccine versus placebo. The CDR3 is CASSRAGTGAFGYTF. The CDR3 DNA is TGTGCCAGCAGCCGAGCCGGGACAGGGGCCTTTGGCTACACCTTC.